These T cell receptor beta chains were read from a single sample in a study of CD8+CD57+ T cells in acquired aplastic anemia. TCRdb used MiXCR to reprocess the reads, holding one entry per CDR3 protein. The sample lists approximately 180,000 distinct CDR3 sequences, about 60% occurring once. Sequencing was performed on sorted CD4+, CD8+, or CD8+CD57+ T cells (not recorded which) from PBMCs. Receptors were obtained from a human donor with aplastic anemia. CDR3s include the opening cysteine and the closing phenylalanine or tryptophan. A D gene is named only where the DNA matches it firmly. Size tells how often a clone was seen (once, few, many) or the class of an expanded clone, and some rows leave it out.

clone_size: .
v_call: TRBV7-9
j_call: TRBJ2-5
d_call: TRBD1
cdr3_aa: CASSLEGKGAGTQYF
cdr3_nt: TGTGCCAGCAGCTTAGAAGGAAAGGGGGCCGGGACCCAGTACTTC

clone_size: .
v_call: TRBV7-9
j_call: TRBJ2-5
d_call: TRBD2
cdr3_aa: CAIKRLAGVDETQYF
cdr3_nt: TGTGCCATAAAAAGGCTAGCGGGGGTAGACGAGACCCAGTACTTC

clone_size: .
v_call: TRBV13
j_call: TRBJ2-3
d_call: TRBD2
cdr3_aa: CASLGLAASTDTQYF
cdr3_nt: TGTGCCAGCCTGGGACTAGCGGCTAGCACAGATACGCAGTATTTT

clone_size: .
v_call: TRBV15
j_call: TRBJ1-5
d_call: .
cdr3_aa: CATSRGDQPQHF
cdr3_nt: TGTGCCACCAGCAGAGGAGATCAGCCCCAGCATTTT

clone_size: .
v_call: TRBV20-1
j_call: TRBJ2-2
d_call: .
cdr3_aa: CSARGGLRLTGELFF
cdr3_nt: TGCAGTGCTAGGGGGGGGCTCCGACTCACCGGGGAGCTGTTTTTT

clone_size: few
v_call: TRBV5-5
j_call: TRBJ2-7
d_call: TRBD1
cdr3_aa: CASSARDRTYEQYF
cdr3_nt: TGTGCCAGCAGCGCCCGGGACAGGACCTACGAGCAGTACTTC

clone_size: few
v_call: TRBV5-5
j_call: TRBJ1-2
d_call: .
cdr3_aa: CASSLSSSVGVYGYTF
cdr3_nt: TGTGCCAGCAGCTTGTCCAGCTCCGTAGGGGTCTATGGCTACACCTTC

clone_size: .
v_call: TRBV20-1
j_call: TRBJ2-5
d_call: .
cdr3_aa: CSARGGRDFETQYF
cdr3_nt: TGCAGTGCTAGGGGAGGCAGGGACTTCGAGACCCAGTACTTC

clone_size: few
v_call: TRBV5-1
j_call: TRBJ2-7
d_call: .
cdr3_aa: CASSSGGRSYEQYF
cdr3_nt: TGCGCCAGCAGCTCGGGTGGTAGGTCCTACGAGCAGTACTTC

clone_size: few
v_call: TRBV27
j_call: TRBJ1-1
d_call: .
cdr3_aa: CASSLGGRSTEAFF
cdr3_nt: TGTGCCAGCAGTTTAGGGGGGAGGAGCACTGAAGCTTTCTTT

clone_size: few
v_call: TRBV5-8
j_call: TRBJ1-1
d_call: .
cdr3_aa: CASTLTFNKVTEAFF
cdr3_nt: TGTGCCAGCACCCTCACGTTCAACAAGGTCACTGAAGCTTTCTTT

clone_size: many
v_call: TRBV11-2
j_call: TRBJ2-7
d_call: .
cdr3_aa: CASSPLHEQYF
cdr3_nt: TGTGCCAGCAGCCCTCTACACGAGCAGTACTTC

clone_size: .
v_call: TRBV7-2
j_call: TRBJ2-7
d_call: TRBD2
cdr3_aa: CASSSLLGGGRQTYEQYF
cdr3_nt: TGTGCCAGCAGCTCCCTCCTCGGGGGGGGGAGACAGACTTACGAGCAGTACTTC

clone_size: few
v_call: TRBV24-1
j_call: TRBJ2-1
d_call: .
cdr3_aa: CATSDPGRTTKGLDEQFF
cdr3_nt: TGTGCCACCAGTGACCCGGGACGAACTACGAAAGGGTTAGATGAGCAGTTCTTC

clone_size: .
v_call: TRBV10-3
j_call: TRBJ1-2
d_call: TRBD1
cdr3_aa: CAISETGEGYGYTF
cdr3_nt: TGTGCCATCAGTGAAACAGGGGAGGGGTATGGCTACACCTTC

clone_size: .
v_call: TRBV9
j_call: TRBJ2-7
d_call: TRBD1
cdr3_aa: CASSVVGTGEQYF
cdr3_nt: TGTGCCAGCAGCGTAGTAGGGACAGGGGAGCAGTACTTC

clone_size: few
v_call: TRBV27
j_call: TRBJ2-5
d_call: .
cdr3_aa: CASSLWAGSQETQYF
cdr3_nt: TGTGCCAGCAGTTTATGGGCGGGGAGCCAAGAGACCCAGTACTTC

clone_size: .
v_call: TRBV4-1
j_call: TRBJ2-3
d_call: .
cdr3_aa: CASRDFTDTQYF
cdr3_nt: TGCGCCAGCAGGGACTTCACAGATACGCAGTATTTT

clone_size: .
v_call: TRBV19
j_call: TRBJ1-5
d_call: .
cdr3_aa: CASTGYNQPQHF
cdr3_nt: TGTGCCAGTACAGGGTACAATCAGCCCCAGCATTTT

clone_size: .
v_call: TRBV4-3
j_call: TRBJ2-1
d_call: .
cdr3_aa: CASSHLDYNEQSF
cdr3_nt: TGCGCCAGCAGCCACCTAGACTACAATGAGCAGTCCTTC

clone_size: .
v_call: TRBV12-3/TRBV12-4
j_call: TRBJ2-5
d_call: .
cdr3_aa: CASSLLEELYF
cdr3_nt: TGTGCCAGCAGTCTGCTAGAGGAACTGTACTTC

clone_size: few
v_call: TRBV27
j_call: TRBJ2-3
d_call: .
cdr3_aa: CASGTGDPTDTQYF
cdr3_nt: TGTGCCAGCGGAACGGGGGACCCCACAGATACGCAGTATTTT

clone_size: .
v_call: TRBV7-9
j_call: TRBJ2-1
d_call: .
cdr3_aa: CASSKGLYNEQFF
cdr3_nt: TGTGCCAGCAGCAAGGGACTCTACAATGAGCAGTTCTTC

clone_size: .
v_call: TRBV7-2
j_call: TRBJ1-2
d_call: .
cdr3_aa: CASSLGGGAGYGYTF
cdr3_nt: TGTGCCAGCAGCTTAGGAGGGGGGGCAGGCTATGGCTACACCTTC

clone_size: .
v_call: TRBV14
j_call: TRBJ1-6
d_call: .
cdr3_aa: CASSQDVGAGETYSPLHF
cdr3_nt: TGTGCCAGCAGCCAAGATGTAGGGGCAGGGGAGACGTATTCACCCCTCCACTTT

clone_size: few
v_call: TRBV10-3
j_call: TRBJ2-1
d_call: TRBD2
cdr3_aa: CAISLLSGSDEQFF
cdr3_nt: TGTGCCATCAGCCTCCTTAGCGGGAGTGATGAGCAGTTCTTC

clone_size: .
v_call: TRBV20-1
j_call: TRBJ1-2
d_call: .
cdr3_aa: CSARDRRQPYGYTF
cdr3_nt: TGCAGTGCTAGAGATCGCCGACAGCCCTATGGCTACACCTTC

clone_size: .
v_call: TRBV24-1
j_call: TRBJ2-7
d_call: TRBD1
cdr3_aa: CATPSGTGVWEQYF
cdr3_nt: TGCGCCACCCCTTCCGGGACAGGGGTGTGGGAGCAGTACTTC

clone_size: many
v_call: TRBV13
j_call: TRBJ2-5
d_call: TRBD2
cdr3_aa: CASSLSGGDQETQYF
cdr3_nt: TGTGCCAGCAGCTTAAGCGGGGGGGACCAAGAGACCCAGTACTTC

clone_size: .
v_call: TRBV10-3
j_call: TRBJ1-5
d_call: .
cdr3_aa: CAISALGQPQHF
cdr3_nt: TGTGCCATCAGTGCTTTGGGACAGCCCCAGCATTTT

clone_size: .
v_call: TRBV2
j_call: TRBJ1-2
d_call: .
cdr3_aa: CASRVGANYGYTF
cdr3_nt: TGTGCCAGCAGGGTGGGGGCTAACTATGGCTACACCTTC

clone_size: .
v_call: TRBV19
j_call: TRBJ2-7
d_call: TRBD1
cdr3_aa: CASSIEAGGAYEQYF
cdr3_nt: TGTGCCAGTAGTATAGAGGCAGGGGGCGCGTACGAGCAGTACTTC

clone_size: .
v_call: TRBV20-1
j_call: TRBJ2-1
d_call: TRBD2
cdr3_aa: CSARIASGGAYNEQFF
cdr3_nt: TGCAGTGCTAGAATTGCTAGCGGGGGGGCCTACAATGAGCAGTTCTTC

clone_size: .
v_call: TRBV6-1
j_call: TRBJ2-3
d_call: .
cdr3_aa: CASNTDTQYF
cdr3_nt: TGTGCCAGCAATACAGATACGCAGTATTTT

clone_size: once
v_call: TRBV19
j_call: TRBJ1-1
d_call: TRBD1
cdr3_aa: CAGQGENEAFF
cdr3_nt: TGTGCCGGACAGGGGGAGAATGAAGCTTTCTTT

clone_size: once
v_call: TRBV19
j_call: TRBJ1-1
d_call: TRBD1
cdr3_aa: CASIGEQGHNNSMNTEAFF
cdr3_nt: TGTGCCAGTATTGGGGAACAGGGGCACAACAACTCTATGAACACTGAAGCTTTCTTT

clone_size: .
v_call: TRBV10-3
j_call: TRBJ1-6
d_call: .
cdr3_aa: CASSYSRGAGSPLHF
cdr3_nt: TGTGCCAGCAGTTACTCCAGGGGAGCGGGTTCACCCCTCCACTTT

clone_size: .
v_call: TRBV7-2
j_call: TRBJ2-2
d_call: .
cdr3_aa: CASGGAQSGELFF
cdr3_nt: TGTGCCAGTGGGGGCGCACAGTCCGGGGAGCTGTTTTTT

clone_size: .
v_call: TRBV7-2
j_call: TRBJ2-2
d_call: .
cdr3_aa: CASTRDRDTGELFF
cdr3_nt: TGTGCCAGCACTCGGGATAGGGACACCGGGGAGCTGTTTTTT

clone_size: once
v_call: TRBV19
j_call: TRBJ1-1
d_call: .
cdr3_aa: CASGRGSSEAFF
cdr3_nt: TGTGCCAGCGGGAGGGGGAGCTCTGAAGCTTTCTTT

clone_size: .
v_call: TRBV7-8
j_call: TRBJ2-1
d_call: TRBD2
cdr3_aa: CASIMNRDYIYNEQFF
cdr3_nt: TGTGCCAGCATCATGAATCGGGACTACATTTACAATGAGCAGTTCTTC

clone_size: few
v_call: TRBV20-1
j_call: TRBJ2-1
d_call: .
cdr3_aa: CSARRDNEQFF
cdr3_nt: TGCAGTGCTAGACGAGACAATGAGCAGTTCTTC

clone_size: .
v_call: TRBV24-1
j_call: TRBJ1-5
d_call: .
cdr3_aa: CATRGSRQPQHF
cdr3_nt: TGTGCCACCCGAGGGAGCCGTCAGCCCCAGCATTTT

clone_size: .
v_call: TRBV5-1
j_call: TRBJ2-7
d_call: TRBD2
cdr3_aa: CASSSGGVRDEQYF
cdr3_nt: TGCGCCAGCAGCTCGGGGGGAGTCCGCGACGAGCAGTACTTC

clone_size: .
v_call: TRBV19
j_call: TRBJ1-6
d_call: .
cdr3_aa: CASRSRGDSPLHF
cdr3_nt: TGTGCCAGTAGATCCAGGGGAGATTCACCCCTCCACTTT

clone_size: .
v_call: TRBV7-9
j_call: TRBJ1-1
d_call: .
cdr3_aa: CASRSVTEAFF
cdr3_nt: TGTGCCAGCAGGTCTGTCACTGAAGCTTTCTTT

clone_size: .
v_call: TRBV20-1
j_call: TRBJ2-7
d_call: .
cdr3_aa: CSARLVGGIEQYF
cdr3_nt: TGCAGTGCTAGACTTGTCGGAGGTATCGAGCAGTACTTC

clone_size: once
v_call: TRBV4-1
j_call: TRBJ2-3
d_call: .
cdr3_aa: CASSQEGTRSTDTQYF
cdr3_nt: TGTGCCAGCAGCCAAGAAGGGACAAGGAGCACAGATACGCAGTATTTT

clone_size: .
v_call: TRBV10-3
j_call: TRBJ2-5
d_call: .
cdr3_aa: CAISESTRLTETQYF
cdr3_nt: TGTGCCATCAGTGAGTCGACTAGGCTAACGGAGACCCAGTACTTC

clone_size: .
v_call: TRBV2
j_call: TRBJ1-2
d_call: .
cdr3_aa: CASSSDSYGYTF
cdr3_nt: TGTGCCAGCAGTTCGGACAGCTATGGCTACACCTTC